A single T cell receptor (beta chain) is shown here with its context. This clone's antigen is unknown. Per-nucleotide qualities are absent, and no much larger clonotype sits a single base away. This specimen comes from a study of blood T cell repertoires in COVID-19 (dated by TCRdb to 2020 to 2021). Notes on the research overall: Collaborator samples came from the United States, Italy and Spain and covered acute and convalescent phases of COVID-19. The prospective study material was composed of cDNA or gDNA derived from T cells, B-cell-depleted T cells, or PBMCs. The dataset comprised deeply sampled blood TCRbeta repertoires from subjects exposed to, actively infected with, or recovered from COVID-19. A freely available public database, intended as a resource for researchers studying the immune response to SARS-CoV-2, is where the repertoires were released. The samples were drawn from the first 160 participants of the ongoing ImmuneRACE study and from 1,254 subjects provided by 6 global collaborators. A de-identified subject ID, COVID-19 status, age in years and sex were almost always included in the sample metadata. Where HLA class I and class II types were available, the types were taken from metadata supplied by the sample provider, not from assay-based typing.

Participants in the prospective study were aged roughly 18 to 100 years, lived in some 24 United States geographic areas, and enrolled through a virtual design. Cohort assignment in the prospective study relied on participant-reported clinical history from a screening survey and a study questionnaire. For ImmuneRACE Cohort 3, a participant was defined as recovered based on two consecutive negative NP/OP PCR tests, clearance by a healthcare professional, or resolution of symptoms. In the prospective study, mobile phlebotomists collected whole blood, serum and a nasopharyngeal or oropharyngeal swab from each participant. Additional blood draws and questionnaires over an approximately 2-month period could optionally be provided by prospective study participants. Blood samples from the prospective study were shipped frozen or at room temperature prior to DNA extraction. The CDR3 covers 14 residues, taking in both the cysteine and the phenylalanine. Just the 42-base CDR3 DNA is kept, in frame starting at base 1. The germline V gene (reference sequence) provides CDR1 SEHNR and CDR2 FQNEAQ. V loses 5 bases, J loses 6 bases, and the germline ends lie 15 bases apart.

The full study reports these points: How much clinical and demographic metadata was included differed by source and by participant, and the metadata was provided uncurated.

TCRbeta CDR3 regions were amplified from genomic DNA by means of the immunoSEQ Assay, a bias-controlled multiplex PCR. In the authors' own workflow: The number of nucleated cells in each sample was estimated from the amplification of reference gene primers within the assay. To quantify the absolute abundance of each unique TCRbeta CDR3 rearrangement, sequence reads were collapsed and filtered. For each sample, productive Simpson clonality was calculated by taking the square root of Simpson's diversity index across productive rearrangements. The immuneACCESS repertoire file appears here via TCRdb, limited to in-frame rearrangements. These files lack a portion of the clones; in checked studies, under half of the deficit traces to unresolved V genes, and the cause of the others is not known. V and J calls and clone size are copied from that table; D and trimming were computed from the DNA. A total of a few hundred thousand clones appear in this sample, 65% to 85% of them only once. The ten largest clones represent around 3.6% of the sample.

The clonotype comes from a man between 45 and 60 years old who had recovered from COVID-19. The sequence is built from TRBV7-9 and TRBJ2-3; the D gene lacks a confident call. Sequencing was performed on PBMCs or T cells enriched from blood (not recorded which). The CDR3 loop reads CASSPGVVTDTQYF. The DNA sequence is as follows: TGTGCCAGCAGCCCCGGAGTAGTCACCGATACGCAGTATTTT.